This entry lists 11 T cell receptor beta chains sequenced from one sample in a study of shared T cell receptors in the human thymus. Method: immunoSEQ multiplex PCR; TCRdb's copy keeps in-frame clones and lacks some. The sample lists hundreds of thousands of clones; more than 70% were seen once. The same sample was also studied in work on human thymus T cells.

Input material: thymocytes. The receptor source for this set is a boy under two years old with a congenital heart defect.

The CDR3 sequence: CASSLLWEGSLHF. DNA for the CDR3: TGTGCCAGCAGCTTATTATGGGAGGGTTCCCTCCACTTT. The chain recombines TRBV7-2 with TRBJ1-6; no reliable D call. The CDR3 loop spans 13 amino acids. The germline CDR1 and CDR2 sequences are SGHTA and FQGNSA. V shed 2 bases and J shed 14 bases, with 13 bases lying between them.

V usage is TRBV4-3 and J usage is TRBJ2-5; 9 bases align to TRBD2. V was clipped by 1 base and J by 3 bases; unmatched bases: 12. CDR3 length equals 18 residues. CDR1 LGHNA and CDR2 YSLEER come from the germline V gene. The CDR3 reads CASSQGQRGAVNKETQYF. CDR3 nucleotides: TGCGCCAGCAGCCAAGGTCAGCGGGGGGCCGTTAATAAAGAGACCCAGTACTTC.

The chain uses TRBV30 and TRBJ2-2; unclear D gene. The CDR3 loop spans 15 amino acids. Trimming removed 1 base at V and 4 bases at J, with 13 bases between. CDR1 is GTSNPN and CDR2 is SVGIG in the germline V gene (reference sequence). As DNA, the CDR3 is TGTGCCTGGAGTGAGAGAGTGTTTGGCACCGGGGAGCTGTTTTTT. Protein product: CAWSERVFGTGELFF.

The V gene is TRBV6-1, the J gene TRBJ1-5; weak D call: TRBD1 (6 bases). Germline V gene lookup returns CDR1 MNHNS and CDR2 SASEGT. Trimming shortened V by 6 bases and J by 5 bases, and 11 bases separated the two germline ends. The CDR3 runs to 13 residues. CDR3 region: CASRDTGHQPQHF. In nucleotides, the CDR3 is TGTGCCAGCAGGGACACAGGGCATCAGCCCCAGCATTTT.

This chain links TRBV12-2 with TRBJ2-7; the table names TRBD2, a call not compared with the DNA. TRBV12-2 is recorded as a pseudogene. CDR3 length: 15 amino acids. The DNA for the CDR3 is TGTGCAAGTCGCTTATCGCGGGGGGGGGTCCACGAGCAGTACTTC. Protein product: CASRLSRGGVHEQYF.

This clone was seen once. The chain links TRBV7-2 to TRBJ2-7; D gene uncertain. The CDR3 spans 15 residues. Germline CDR1 is SGHTA and CDR2 is FQGNSA. V lost 0 bases and J 1 base, leaving 10 bases between the germline ends. DNA of the CDR3: TGTGCCAGCAGCTTAGCACACAGAATATCCTACGAGCAGTACTTC. This encodes CASSLAHRISYEQYF.

The chain has TRBV5-6 and TRBJ2-7; TRBD1 is a possible D gene (5 bases). V dropped 2 bases and J dropped 2 bases, with 8 bases sitting between them. Germline CDR1 SGHDT, CDR2 YYEEEE. The CDR3 has 13 amino acids. Here the CDR3 DNA reads TGTGCCAGCAGCTTTAGGGGCACCTACGAGCAGTACTTC. Protein: CASSFRGTYEQYF.

This chain joins TRBV4-1 and TRBJ2-2; 10 positions match TRBD2. CDR3 length: 18 amino acids. Germline CDR1 reads MGHRA; CDR2 reads YSYEKL. The V segment lost 0 bases and the J segment 6 bases; nucleotides outside the gene matches: 10. CDR3 sequence: CASSQEIQVAGGAGELFF. CDR3 nucleotide sequence: TGCGCCAGCAGCCAAGAGATACAAGTAGCGGGGGGTGCCGGGGAGCTGTTTTTT.

This clone turned up a few times. The chain uses TRBV5-5 and TRBJ1-4; perhaps TRBD1 as D (5 bases). The germline V gene has CDR1 SGHKS and CDR2 YYEKEE (reference sequence). V was pared by 0 bases and J by 8 bases, with 17 bases between. The CDR3 totals 16 residues. CDR3 sequence reads: CASSLENKGRGEKLFF. DNA of the CDR3: TGTGCCAGCAGCTTGGAGAATAAGGGCCGGGGGGAAAAACTGTTTTTT.

The CDR3 DNA follows: TGTGCCAGCAGCCCCAGTAGCTCTGAGCAGTTCTTC. It codes for CASSPSSSEQFF. V and J are TRBV7-2 and TRBJ2-1, with D uncertain. V shed 5 bases and J shed 9 bases, with 11 bases lying between them. CDR3 length: 12 amino acids. Germline V gene sequence: CDR1 SGHTA, CDR2 FQGNSA.

The V gene is TRBV14, the J gene TRBJ1-2; 9 bases line up with TRBD1. The CDR3 consists of 15 residues. Trimming took 7 bases from V and 4 from J; bases not matched to a gene: 10. CDR1 and CDR2 from the germline V gene are SGHDN and FVKESK. Here the CDR3 reads CASNRGDRDSYGYTF. The DNA for the CDR3 is TGTGCCAGCAACCGGGGGGACAGGGACTCCTATGGCTACACCTTC. Based on the CDR3 plus reference TRBV14 and TRBJ1-2, the full variable domain is EAGVTQFPSHSVIEKGQTVTLRCDPISGHDNLYWYRRVMGKEIKFLLHFVKESKQDESGMPNNRFLAERTGGTYSTLKVQPAELEDSGVYFCASNRGDRDSYGYTFGSGTRLTVV.